The present T cell receptor beta chain was sequenced within a study of cytomegalovirus exposure and HLA in healthy donors. In the case of this clone: Its specificity is not known.

Whole-study results and caveats: Previously analyzed data showed that most TCR beta V segments were productive at a frequency of about 87% or about 30%.

Trimming stripped 0 bases from V and 3 bases from J, with 8 bases between. The germline V gene has CDR1 SEHNR and CDR2 FQNEAQ (reference sequence). The CDR3 covers 14 residues. The PCR contained 60 Vbeta and 13 Jbeta primers. This table comes from immunoSEQ multiplex PCR, and its TCRdb copy is limited to in-frame clones, with some not included. The sample lists 120,000 or so clones, about three quarters seen once, with approximately 3.6% in the top ten. This TCR came from a man aged 25-40 years in good health and CMV-seronegative. V and J are TRBV7-9 and TRBJ1-2; D possibly corresponds to TRBD1 (5 bases). Sequencing was done on a sample of PBMCs. The CDR3 bases are TGTGCCAGCAGCTTAGCAGGGGCCCACTATGGCTACACCTTC. Translation gives CASSLAGAHYGYTF.